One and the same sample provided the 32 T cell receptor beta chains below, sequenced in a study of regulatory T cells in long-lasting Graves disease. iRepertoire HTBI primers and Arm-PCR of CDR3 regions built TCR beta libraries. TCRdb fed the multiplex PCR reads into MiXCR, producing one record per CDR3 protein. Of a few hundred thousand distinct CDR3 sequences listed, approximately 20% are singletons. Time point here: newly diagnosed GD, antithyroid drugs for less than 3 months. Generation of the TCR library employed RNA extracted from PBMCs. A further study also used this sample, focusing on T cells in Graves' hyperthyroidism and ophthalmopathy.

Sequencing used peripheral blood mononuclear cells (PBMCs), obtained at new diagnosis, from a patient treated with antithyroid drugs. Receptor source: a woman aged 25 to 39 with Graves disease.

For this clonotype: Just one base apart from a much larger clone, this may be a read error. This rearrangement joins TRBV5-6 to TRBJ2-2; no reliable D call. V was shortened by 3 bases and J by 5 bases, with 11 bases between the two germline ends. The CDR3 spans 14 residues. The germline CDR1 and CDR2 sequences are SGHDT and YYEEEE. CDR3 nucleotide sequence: TGTGCCAGCAGCTCGCGTTTGGCTACCGGGGAGCTGTTTTTT. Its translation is CASSSRLATGELFF.

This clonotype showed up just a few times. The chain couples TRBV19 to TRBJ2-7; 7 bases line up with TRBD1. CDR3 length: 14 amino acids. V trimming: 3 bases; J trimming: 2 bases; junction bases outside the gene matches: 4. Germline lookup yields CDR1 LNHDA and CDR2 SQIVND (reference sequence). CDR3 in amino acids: CASSIGTAAYEQYF. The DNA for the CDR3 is TGTGCCAGTAGTATCGGGACAGCGGCCTACGAGCAGTACTTC. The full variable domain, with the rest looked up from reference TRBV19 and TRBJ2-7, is DGGITQSPKYLFRKEGQNVTLSCEQNLNHDAMYWYRQDPGQGLRLIYYSQIVNDFQKGDIAEGYSVSREKKESFPLTVTSAQKNPTAFYLCASSIGTAAYEQYFGPGTRLTVT.

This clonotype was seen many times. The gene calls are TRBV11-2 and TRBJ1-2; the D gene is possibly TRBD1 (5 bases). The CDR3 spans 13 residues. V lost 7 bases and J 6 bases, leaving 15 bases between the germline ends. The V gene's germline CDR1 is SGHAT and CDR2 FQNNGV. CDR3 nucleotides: TGTGCCAGCACCTCCTACTCGGGGGATGGCTACACCTTC. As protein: CASTSYSGDGYTF.

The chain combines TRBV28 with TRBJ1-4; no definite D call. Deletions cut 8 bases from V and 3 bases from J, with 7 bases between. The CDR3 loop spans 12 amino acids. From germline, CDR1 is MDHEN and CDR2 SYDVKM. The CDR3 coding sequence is TGTGCCAGCGTCTCGGCTAATGAAAAACTGTTTTTT. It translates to CASVSANEKLFF.

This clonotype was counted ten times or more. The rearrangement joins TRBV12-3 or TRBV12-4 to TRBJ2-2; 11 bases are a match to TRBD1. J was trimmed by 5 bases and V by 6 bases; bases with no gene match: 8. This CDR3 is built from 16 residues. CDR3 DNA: TGTGCCAGCAGCCCTGGACAGGGGGCGCGAACCGGGGAGCTGTTTTTT. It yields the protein CASSPGQGARTGELFF.

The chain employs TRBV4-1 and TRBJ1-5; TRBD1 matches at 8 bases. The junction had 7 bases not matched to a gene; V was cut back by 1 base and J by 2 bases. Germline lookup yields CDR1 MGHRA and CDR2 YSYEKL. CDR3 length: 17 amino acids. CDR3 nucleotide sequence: TGCGCCAGCAGCCAAGGCATTCCGGGACAGGGCAATCAGCCCCAGCATTTT. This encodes CASSQGIPGQGNQPQHF.

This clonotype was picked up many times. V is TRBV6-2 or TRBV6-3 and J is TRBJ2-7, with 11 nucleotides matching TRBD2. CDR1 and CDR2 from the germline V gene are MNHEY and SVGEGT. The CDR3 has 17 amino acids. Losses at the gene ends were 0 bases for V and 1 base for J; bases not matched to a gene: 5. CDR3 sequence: CASSYSTSGGYSYEQYF. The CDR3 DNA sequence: TGTGCCAGCAGTTACTCAACTAGCGGGGGATATTCCTACGAGCAGTACTTC.

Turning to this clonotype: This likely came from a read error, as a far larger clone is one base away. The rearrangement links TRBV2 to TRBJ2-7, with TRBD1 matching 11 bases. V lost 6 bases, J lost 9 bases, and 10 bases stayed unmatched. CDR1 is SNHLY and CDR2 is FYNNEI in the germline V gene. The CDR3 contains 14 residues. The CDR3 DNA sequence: TGTGCCAGCAGGTCGGACAGGGGGCCTCTACGGCAGTACTTC. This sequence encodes CASRSDRGPLRQYF.

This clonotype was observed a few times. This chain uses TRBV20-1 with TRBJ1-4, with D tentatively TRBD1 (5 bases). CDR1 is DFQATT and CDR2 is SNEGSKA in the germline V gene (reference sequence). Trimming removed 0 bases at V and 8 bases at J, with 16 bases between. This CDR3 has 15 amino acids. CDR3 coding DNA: TGCAGTGCTAGAGATCTAGGGCAGGGTACGGAAAAACTGTTTTTT. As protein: CSARDLGQGTEKLFF.

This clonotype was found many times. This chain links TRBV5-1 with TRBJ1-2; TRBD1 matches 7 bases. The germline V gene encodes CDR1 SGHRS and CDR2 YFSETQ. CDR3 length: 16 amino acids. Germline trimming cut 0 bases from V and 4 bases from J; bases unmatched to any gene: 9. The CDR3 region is CASSLGGTVGVYGYTF. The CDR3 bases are TGCGCCAGCAGCTTGGGGGGGACAGTGGGCGTCTATGGCTACACCTTC.

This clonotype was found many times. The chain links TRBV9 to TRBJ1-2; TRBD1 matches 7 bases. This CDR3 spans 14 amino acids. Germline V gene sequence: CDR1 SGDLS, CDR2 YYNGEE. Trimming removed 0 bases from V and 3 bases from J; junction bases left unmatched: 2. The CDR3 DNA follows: TGTGCCAGCAGCGTAGCTACAGGGGACTATGGCTACACCTTC. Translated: CASSVATGDYGYTF. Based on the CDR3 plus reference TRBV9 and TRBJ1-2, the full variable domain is DSGVTQTPKHLITATGQRVTLRCSPRSGDLSVYWYQQSLDQGLQFLIQYYNGEERAKGNILERFSAQQFPDLHSELNLSSLELGDSALYFCASSVATGDYGYTFGSGTRLTVV.

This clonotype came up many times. In DNA form, the CDR3 reads TGTGCCATCAGTGATGGGACAGAGAACACTGAAGCTTTCTTT. Amino acid sequence: CAISDGTENTEAFF. This chain connects TRBV10-3 to TRBJ1-1, with TRBD1 identical over 7 bases. The CDR3 runs to 14 residues. CDR1 and CDR2 from the germline V gene are ENHRY and SYGVKD. The V segment lost 3 bases and the J segment 1 base; nucleotides outside the gene matches: 2.

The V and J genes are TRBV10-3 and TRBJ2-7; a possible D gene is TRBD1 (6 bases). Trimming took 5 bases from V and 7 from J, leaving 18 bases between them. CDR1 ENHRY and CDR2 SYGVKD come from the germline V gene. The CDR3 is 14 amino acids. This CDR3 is CAISKQGVVGEQYF. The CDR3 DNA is TGTGCCATCAGTAAACAGGGAGTAGTAGGAGAGCAGTACTTC.

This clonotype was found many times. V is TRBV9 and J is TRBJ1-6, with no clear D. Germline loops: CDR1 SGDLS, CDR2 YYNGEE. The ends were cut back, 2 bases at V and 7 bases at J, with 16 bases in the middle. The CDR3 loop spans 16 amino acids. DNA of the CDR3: TGTGCCAGCAGCGTCGACATTTCTAACGCCAATTCACCCCTCCACTTT. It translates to CASSVDISNANSPLHF.

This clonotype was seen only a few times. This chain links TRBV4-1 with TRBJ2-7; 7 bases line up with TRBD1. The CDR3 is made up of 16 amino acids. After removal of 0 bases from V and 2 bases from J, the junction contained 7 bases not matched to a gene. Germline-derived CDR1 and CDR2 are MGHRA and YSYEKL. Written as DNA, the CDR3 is TGCGCCAGCAGCCAAGAGAGAACAGGGGATACCTACGAGCAGTACTTC. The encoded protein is CASSQERTGDTYEQYF.

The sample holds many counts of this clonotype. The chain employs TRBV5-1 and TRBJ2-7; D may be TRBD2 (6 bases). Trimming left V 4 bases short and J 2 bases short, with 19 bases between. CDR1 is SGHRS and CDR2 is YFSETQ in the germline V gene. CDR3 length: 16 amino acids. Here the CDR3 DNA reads TGCGCCAGCAGCATGGGTTTGGGGACTCAGCCCTACGAGCAGTACTTC. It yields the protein CASSMGLGTQPYEQYF. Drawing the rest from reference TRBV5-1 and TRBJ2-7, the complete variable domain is KAGVTQTPRYLIKTRGQQVTLSCSPISGHRSVSWYQQTPGQGLQFLFEYFSETQRNKGNFPGRFSGRQFSNSRSEMNVSTLELGDSALYLCASSMGLGTQPYEQYFGPGTRLTVT.

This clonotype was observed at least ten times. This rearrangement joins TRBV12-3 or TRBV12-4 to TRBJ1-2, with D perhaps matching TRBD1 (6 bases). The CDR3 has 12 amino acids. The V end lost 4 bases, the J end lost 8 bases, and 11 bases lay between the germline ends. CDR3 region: CASSSHRVGYTF. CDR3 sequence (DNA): TGTGCCAGCAGTTCCCACAGGGTCGGCTACACCTTC.

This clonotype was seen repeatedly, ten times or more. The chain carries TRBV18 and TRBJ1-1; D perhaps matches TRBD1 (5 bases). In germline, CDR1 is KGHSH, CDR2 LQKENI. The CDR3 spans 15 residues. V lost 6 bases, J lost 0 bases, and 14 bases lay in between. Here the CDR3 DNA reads TGTGCCAGCTCGTCCGGGACGGGGATGAACACTGAAGCTTTCTTT. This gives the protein CASSSGTGMNTEAFF.

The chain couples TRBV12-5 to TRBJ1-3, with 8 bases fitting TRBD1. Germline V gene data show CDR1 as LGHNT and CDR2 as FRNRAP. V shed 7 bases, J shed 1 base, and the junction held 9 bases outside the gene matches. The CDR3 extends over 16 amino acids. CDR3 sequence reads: CASVRGQASSGNTIYF. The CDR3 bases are TGTGCTAGTGTTAGGGGACAGGCCTCTTCTGGAAACACCATATATTTT.

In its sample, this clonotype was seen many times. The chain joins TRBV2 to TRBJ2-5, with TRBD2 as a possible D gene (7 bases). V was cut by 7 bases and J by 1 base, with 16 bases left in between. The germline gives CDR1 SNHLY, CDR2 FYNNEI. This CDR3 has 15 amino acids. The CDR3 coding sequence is TGTGCCAGCACTAGGGGGGGCAAACCCCAAGAGACCCAGTACTTC. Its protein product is CASTRGGKPQETQYF.

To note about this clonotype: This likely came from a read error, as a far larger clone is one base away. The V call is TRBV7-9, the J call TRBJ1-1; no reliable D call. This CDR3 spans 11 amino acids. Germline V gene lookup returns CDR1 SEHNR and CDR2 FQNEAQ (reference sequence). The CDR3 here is CASSKYTEASF. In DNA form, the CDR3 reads TGTGCCAGCAGTAAGTACACTGAAGCTTCCTTT. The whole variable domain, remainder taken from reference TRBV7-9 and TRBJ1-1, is DTGVSQNPRHKITKRGQNVTFRCDPISEHNRLYWYRQTLGQGPEFLTYFQNEAQLEKSRLLSDRFSAERPKGSFSTLEIQRTEQGDSAMYLCASSKYTEASFGQGTRLTVV.

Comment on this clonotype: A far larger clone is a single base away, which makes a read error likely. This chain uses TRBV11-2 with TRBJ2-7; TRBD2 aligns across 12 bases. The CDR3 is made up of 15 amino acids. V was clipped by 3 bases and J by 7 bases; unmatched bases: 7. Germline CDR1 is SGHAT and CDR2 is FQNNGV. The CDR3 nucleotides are TGTGCCAGCAGCTTCCGGACTAGCGGGGACAATGAGCAGTACTTC. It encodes CASSFRTSGDNEQYF.

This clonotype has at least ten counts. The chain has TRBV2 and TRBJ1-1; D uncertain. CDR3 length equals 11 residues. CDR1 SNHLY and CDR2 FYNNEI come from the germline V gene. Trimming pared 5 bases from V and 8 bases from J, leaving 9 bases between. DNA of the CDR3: TGTGCCAGCAGTCCGGCGGCCGAAGCTTTCTTT. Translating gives CASSPAAEAFF.

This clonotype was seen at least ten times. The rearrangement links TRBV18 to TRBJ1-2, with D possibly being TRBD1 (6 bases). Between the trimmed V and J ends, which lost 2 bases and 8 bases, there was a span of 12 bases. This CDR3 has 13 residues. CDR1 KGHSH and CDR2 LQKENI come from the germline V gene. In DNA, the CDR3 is TGTGCCAGCTCACCATCCCAGGGGAAAGGCTACACCTTC. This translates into CASSPSQGKGYTF.

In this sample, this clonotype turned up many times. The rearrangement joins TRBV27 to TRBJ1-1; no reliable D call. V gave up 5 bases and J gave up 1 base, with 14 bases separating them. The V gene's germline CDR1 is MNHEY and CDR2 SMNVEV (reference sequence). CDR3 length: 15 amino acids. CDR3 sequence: CASSPHRAQNTEAFF. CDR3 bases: TGTGCCAGCAGTCCCCACCGGGCCCAGAACACTGAAGCTTTCTTT.

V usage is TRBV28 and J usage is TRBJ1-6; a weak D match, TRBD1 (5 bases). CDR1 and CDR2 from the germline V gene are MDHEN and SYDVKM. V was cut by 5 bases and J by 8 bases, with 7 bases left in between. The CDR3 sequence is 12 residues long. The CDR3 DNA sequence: TGTGCCAGCAGTGGGGACTATTCACCCCTCCACTTT. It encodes CASSGDYSPLHF.

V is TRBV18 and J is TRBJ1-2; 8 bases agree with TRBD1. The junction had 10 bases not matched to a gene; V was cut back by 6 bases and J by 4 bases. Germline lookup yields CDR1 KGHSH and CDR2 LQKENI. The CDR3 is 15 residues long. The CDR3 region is CASSRTGKTVYGYTF. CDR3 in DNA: TGTGCCAGCTCCCGGACAGGGAAAACCGTCTATGGCTACACCTTC.

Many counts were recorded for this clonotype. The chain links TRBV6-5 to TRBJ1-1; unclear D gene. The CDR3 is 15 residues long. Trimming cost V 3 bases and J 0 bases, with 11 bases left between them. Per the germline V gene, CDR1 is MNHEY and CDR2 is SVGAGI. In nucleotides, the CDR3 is TGTGCCAGCAGTTATACGGACGGAGTGAACACTGAAGCTTTCTTT. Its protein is CASSYTDGVNTEAFF.

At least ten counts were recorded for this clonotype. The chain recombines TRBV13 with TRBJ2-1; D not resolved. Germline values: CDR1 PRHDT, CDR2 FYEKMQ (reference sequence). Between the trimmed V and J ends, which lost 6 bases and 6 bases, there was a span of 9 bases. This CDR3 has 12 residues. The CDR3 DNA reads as TGTGCCAGCAGGTCTTTAGGCAATGAGCAGTTCTTC. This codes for CASRSLGNEQFF.

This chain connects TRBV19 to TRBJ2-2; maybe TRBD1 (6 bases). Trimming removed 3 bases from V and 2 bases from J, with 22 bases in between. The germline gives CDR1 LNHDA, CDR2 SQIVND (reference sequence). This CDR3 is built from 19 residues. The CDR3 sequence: CASSIGLGLRTVNTGELFF. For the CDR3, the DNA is TGTGCCAGTAGTATCGGATTAGGCCTGAGGACAGTTAACACCGGGGAGCTGTTTTTT.

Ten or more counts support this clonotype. CDR3 in DNA: TGTGCCAGCAGCTTAGCGTATCCGGGACAGAGTAATGAAAAACTGTTTTTT. Encoded protein: CASSLAYPGQSNEKLFF. The chain is built from TRBV7-2 and TRBJ1-4, with 7 bases matching TRBD1. There are 17 residues in the CDR3. Germline V gene sequence: CDR1 SGHTA, CDR2 FQGNSA. Unmatched junction bases numbered 8, after V lost 0 bases and J lost 4 bases.

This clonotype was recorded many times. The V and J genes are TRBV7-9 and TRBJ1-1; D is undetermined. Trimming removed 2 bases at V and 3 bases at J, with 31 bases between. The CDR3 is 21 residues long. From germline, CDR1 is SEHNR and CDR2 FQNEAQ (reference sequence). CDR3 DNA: TGTGCCAGCAGCTTATCGGCGGCTAAAAGAGAGAAGCAGGCCAAGGACACTGAAGCTTTCTTT. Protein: CASSLSAAKREKQAKDTEAFF.